The 21 T cell receptor beta chains below all came from one sample that was sequenced in a study of blood T cell repertoires in COVID-19. Assay: immunoSEQ multiplex PCR; the TCRdb copy retains only in-frame clones and omits some. This sample has fewer than 400,000 clones; around nine tenths occur once, and the top ten carry approximately 10%. Material: PBMCs or T cells enriched from blood (not recorded which). The receptor source for this set is a woman in her forties or fifties who had recovered from COVID-19.

The chain joins TRBV6-2 or TRBV6-3 to TRBJ1-2, with 7 bases matching TRBD1. The V gene end was trimmed by 5 bases and the J gene end by 4 bases; junction bases not matched to a gene: 7. The CDR3 sequence is 14 residues long. CDR1 MNHEY and CDR2 SVGEGT come from the germline V gene. CDR3 protein: CASSINRGIYGYTF. The CDR3 region has the DNA TGTGCCAGCAGTATAAACAGGGGAATCTATGGCTACACCTTC.

This sequence joins TRBV29-1 and TRBJ1-1, with 8 bases matching TRBD1. The CDR3 contains 12 residues. Germline V CDR1 and CDR2: SQVTM, ANQGSEA. Trimming took 6 bases from V and 6 from J; bases not matched to a gene: 6. This chain's CDR3 is CSVAQGASEAFF. The CDR3 coding sequence is TGCAGCGTCGCCCAGGGGGCTTCTGAAGCTTTCTTT.

This chain joins TRBV27 and TRBJ2-5, with 7 bases aligning to TRBD2. The CDR3 sequence is 12 residues long. The V and J ends lost 6 bases and 10 bases, in that order; junction bases with no gene match: 8. Germline CDR1 and CDR2: MNHEY and SMNVEV (reference sequence). The CDR3 sequence is CASSPLGGNQYF. As DNA, the CDR3 is TGTGCCAGCAGCCCCTTGGGAGGGAACCAGTACTTC.

The chain links TRBV7-2 to TRBJ1-1, with D perhaps TRBD1 (5 bases). V was trimmed by 4 bases and J by 7 bases, leaving 19 bases between them. CDR1 is SGHTA, CDR2 FQGNSA, per germline. This CDR3 region has 15 residues. The CDR3 region is CASSSKGRTGGEAFF. The CDR3 DNA is TGTGCCAGCAGCTCGAAGGGACGGACGGGGGGTGAAGCTTTCTTT.

The chain uses TRBV27 and TRBJ2-5; D perhaps matches TRBD1 (5 bases). In germline, CDR1 is MNHEY, CDR2 SMNVEV (reference sequence). Trimming took off 5 bases at V and 3 bases at J, with 13 bases between the two ends. The length of the CDR3 is 14 residues. The chain's CDR3 is CASSLQGREETQYF. The CDR3 bases are TGTGCCAGCAGTCTGCAGGGCAGAGAAGAGACCCAGTACTTC.

V gene TRBV14 combines with J gene TRBJ1-1, with 10 positions matching TRBD1. J lost 0 bases, V lost 0 bases, and 4 bases had no gene match. Per the germline V gene, CDR1 is SGHDN and CDR2 is FVKESK. The CDR3 is made up of 17 amino acids. CDR3 coding DNA: TGTGCCAGCAGCCAAGAAGGGACAGGGGATTTGAACACTGAAGCTTTCTTT. It codes for CASSQEGTGDLNTEAFF.

V gene TRBV18 combines with J gene TRBJ1-5; no reliable D call. This CDR3 is 14 amino acids long. With 5 bases removed from V and 5 bases from J, the gap between germline ends came to 13 bases. CDR1 is KGHSH and CDR2 is LQKENI in the germline V gene. The CDR3 DNA is TGTGCCAGCTCAAAGAACAGAAACGATCAGCCCCAGCATTTT. Translating it yields CASSKNRNDQPQHF.

This clone came up once. J is TRBJ2-7 and V is TRBV6-1; 7 nucleotides match TRBD1. Unmatched junction bases numbered 6, after V lost 3 bases and J lost 1 base. The CDR3 sequence is 15 residues long. Looked up from germline, CDR1 is MNHNS and CDR2 is SASEGT. The CDR3 is CASSDRQGGSYEQYF. The CDR3 DNA sequence: TGTGCCAGCAGTGACCGACAGGGTGGGTCCTACGAGCAGTACTTC.

This chain joins TRBV12-5 and TRBJ1-2; tentative D call: TRBD1 (5 bases). The CDR3 extends over 15 amino acids. Germline loops: CDR1 LGHNT, CDR2 FRNRAP. V lost 3 bases to trimming and J lost 5 bases, with 16 bases between them. This CDR3 is CASGFTDRLQYGYTF. DNA of the CDR3: TGTGCTAGTGGTTTTACCGACAGACTCCAATATGGCTACACCTTC.

This clone was recorded only once. The chain uses TRBV27 and TRBJ1-2; D possibly corresponds to TRBD1 (5 bases). The germline gives CDR1 MNHEY, CDR2 SMNVEV (reference sequence). The CDR3 has 12 residues. Trimming left V 5 bases short and J 7 bases short, with 11 bases between. In nucleotides, the CDR3 is TGTGCCAGCAGTCGAACAGGCGGTGGCTACACCTTC. Translating it yields CASSRTGGGYTF.

J is TRBJ1-6 and V is TRBV14; unclear D gene. The CDR3 contains 12 residues. Trimming removed 3 bases from V and 10 bases from J, with 7 bases in between. Germline-derived CDR1 and CDR2 are SGHDN and FVKESK. This CDR3 reads CASSQAPSPLHF. The CDR3 region has the DNA TGTGCCAGCAGCCAGGCCCCCTCACCCCTCCACTTT.

The rearrangement joins TRBV27 to TRBJ1-1; TRBD1 is a possible D gene (6 bases). V was trimmed by 3 bases and J by 4 bases, leaving 21 bases between them. The CDR3 has 17 amino acids. Looked up from germline, CDR1 is MNHEY and CDR2 is SMNVEV (reference sequence). CDR3 loop: CASSFTRGSLARTEAFF. The CDR3 DNA reads TGTGCCAGCAGTTTCACCAGGGGAAGCTTAGCGCGCACTGAAGCTTTCTTT.

This clone was detected only a few times. The rearrangement links TRBV19 to TRBJ1-5; D gene uncertain. This CDR3 is built from 13 residues. The V end lost 6 bases, the J end lost 4 bases, and 10 bases lay between the germline ends. In germline, CDR1 is LNHDA, CDR2 SQIVND (reference sequence). The DNA for the CDR3 is TGTGCCAGTAGCCAGGTCCTAAATCAGCCCCAGCATTTT. Its translation: CASSQVLNQPQHF.

V is TRBV19 and J is TRBJ1-1; D perhaps matches TRBD1 (5 bases). The CDR3 spans 15 residues. V was shortened by 0 bases and J by 1 base, with 9 bases between the two germline ends. Germline V gene lookup returns CDR1 LNHDA and CDR2 SQIVND (reference sequence). The CDR3 reads CASSIDQGWNTEAFF. CDR3 nucleotide sequence: TGTGCCAGTAGTATAGATCAGGGATGGAACACTGAAGCTTTCTTT.

The genes are TRBV10-3 and TRBJ2-7; 7 bases line up with TRBD1. The germline gives CDR1 ENHRY, CDR2 SYGVKD. The ends lost 8 bases at V and 5 bases at J; junction bases unmatched: 12. This CDR3 region has 14 residues. CDR3 sequence: CAIGEGQFVHEQYF. The DNA of the CDR3 is TGTGCCATCGGCGAGGGACAGTTCGTCCACGAGCAGTACTTC.

The rearrangement joins TRBV5-4 to TRBJ1-1; tentatively, D is TRBD1 (5 bases). The CDR3 length is 14 residues. From germline, CDR1 is SGHNT and CDR2 YYREEE (reference sequence). V dropped 6 bases and J dropped 1 base, with 13 bases sitting between them. CDR3: CASTWGGENTEAFF. CDR3 sequence (DNA): TGTGCCAGCACCTGGGGGGGGGAGAACACTGAAGCTTTCTTT.

V gene TRBV4-1 combines with J gene TRBJ1-1; D remains unclear. Trimming removed 1 base at V and 4 bases at J, with 10 bases between. The CDR3 consists of 14 residues. The germline V gene encodes CDR1 MGHRA and CDR2 YSYEKL. The CDR3 loop is CASSQGGWSTEAFF. CDR3 DNA sequence: TGCGCCAGCAGCCAAGGCGGGTGGAGCACTGAAGCTTTCTTT.

The chain is built from TRBV5-4 and TRBJ1-1; D possibly corresponds to TRBD1 (5 bases). This CDR3 has 13 amino acids. The V and J ends lost 5 bases and 1 base respectively, with 9 bases between them. Germline assignment: CDR1 SGHNT and CDR2 YYREEE (reference sequence). CDR3 bases: TGTGCCAGCAGTCAGGGCGAGAACACTGAAGCTTTCTTT. It is translated as CASSQGENTEAFF.

The CDR3 reads CASSVTGSYTF. DNA of the CDR3: TGTGCCAGCAGTGTAACGGGGAGCTACACCTTC. The chain carries TRBV14 and TRBJ1-2, with no clear D. V was cut by 6 bases and J by 9 bases, with 11 bases left in between. The CDR3 is 11 residues long. Germline-derived CDR1 and CDR2 are SGHDN and FVKESK.

The J gene is TRBJ1-6, the V gene TRBV15, with D uncertain. V shed 0 bases and J shed 10 bases, with 16 bases lying between them. Germline values: CDR1 LNHNV, CDR2 YYDKDF (reference sequence). This CDR3 is built from 16 residues. As DNA, the CDR3 is TGTGCCACCAGCAGAGATATTGCGGGGAATGGGTCACCCCTCCACTTT. The encoded protein is CATSRDIAGNGSPLHF. Full variable domain (rest looked up from reference TRBV15 and TRBJ1-6): DAMVIQNPRYQVTQFGKPVTLSCSQTLNHNVMYWYQQKSSQAPKLLFHYYDKDFNNEADTPDNFQSRRPNTSFCFLDIRSPGLGDTAMYLCATSRDIAGNGSPLHFGNGTRLTVT.

The chain combines TRBV12-3 or TRBV12-4 with TRBJ1-1; no clear D gene. Trimming shortened V by 8 bases and J by 3 bases, and 13 bases separated the two germline ends. The CDR3 runs 13 residues. CDR3 region: CASSLIADTEAFF. The CDR3 DNA follows: TGTGCCAGCTCCCTTATAGCCGACACTGAAGCTTTCTTT.